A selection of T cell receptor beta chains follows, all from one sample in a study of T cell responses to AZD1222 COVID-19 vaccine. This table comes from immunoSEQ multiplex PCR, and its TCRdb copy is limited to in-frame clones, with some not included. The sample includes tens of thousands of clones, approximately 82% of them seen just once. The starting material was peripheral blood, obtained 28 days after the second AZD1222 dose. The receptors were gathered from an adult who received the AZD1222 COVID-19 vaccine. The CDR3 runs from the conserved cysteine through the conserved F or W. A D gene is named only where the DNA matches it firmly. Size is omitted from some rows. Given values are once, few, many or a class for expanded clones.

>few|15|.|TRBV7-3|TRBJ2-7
TGTGCCAGCAGCTTAGGCTCAGGGAGCTCCTACGAGCAGTACTTC
CASSLGSGSSYEQYF
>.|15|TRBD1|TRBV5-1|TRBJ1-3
TGCGCCAGCAGCTTGGGGGGGACAGGCCGAAACACCATATATTTT
CASSLGGTGRNTIYF
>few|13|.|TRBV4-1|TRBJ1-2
TGCGCCAGCAGCCAAGAGGGGGGATATGGCTACACCTTC
CASSQEGGYGYTF
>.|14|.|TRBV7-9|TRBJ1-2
TGTGCCAGCAGCTTATTCGGGTCCCCAGAGGGCTACACCTTC
CASSLFGSPEGYTF
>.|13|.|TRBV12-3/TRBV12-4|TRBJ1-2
TGTGCCAGCAGTTTAGCAGAGTACTATGGCTACACCTTC
CASSLAEYYGYTF
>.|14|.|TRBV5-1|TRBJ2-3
TGCGCCAGCAGCCACAGCGAGTACACAGATACGCAGTATTTT
CASSHSEYTDTQYF
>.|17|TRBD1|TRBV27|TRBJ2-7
TGTGCCAGCAGTTTCGGACCGGGACAGGGGATTACCTACGAGCAGTACTTC
CASSFGPGQGITYEQYF
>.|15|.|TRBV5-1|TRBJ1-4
TGCGCCAGCAAAGGGGAGGTACAGCCTAATGAAAAACTGTTTTTT
CASKGEVQPNEKLFF
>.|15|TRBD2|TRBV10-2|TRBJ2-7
TGCGCCAGCAGTGAGTTTGCGGGGGGGCTCGACGAGCAGTACTTC
CASSEFAGGLDEQYF
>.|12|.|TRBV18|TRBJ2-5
TGTGCCAGCTCACCCTACCAAGAGACCCAGTACTTC
CASSPYQETQYF
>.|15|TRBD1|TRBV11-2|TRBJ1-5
TGTGCCAGCAGCGGCGGGACAGGGGATTCTCAGCCCCAGCATTTT
CASSGGTGDSQPQHF
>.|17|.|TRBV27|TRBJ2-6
TGTGCCAGCAGTTTATCGGGCCGCCACTCTGGGGCCAACGTCCTGACTTTC
CASSLSGRHSGANVLTF
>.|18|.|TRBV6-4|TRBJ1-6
TGTGCCAGCAGTGACAGGGCCAAAAACCTCTCCTATAATTCACCCCTCCACTTT
CASSDRAKNLSYNSPLHF
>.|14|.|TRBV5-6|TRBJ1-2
TGTGCCAGCAGCTTGGGGGGCATCCCATGGGGCTACACCTTC
CASSLGGIPWGYTF
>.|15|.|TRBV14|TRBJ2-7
TGTGCCAGCAGCCAAGATTGGCAGAGCTCCTACGAGCAGTACTTC
CASSQDWQSSYEQYF
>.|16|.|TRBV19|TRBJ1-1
TGTGCCAGTAGTCCCACGAATCCAGCGATGAACACTGAAGCTTTCTTT
CASSPTNPAMNTEAFF
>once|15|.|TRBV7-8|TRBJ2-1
TGTGCCAGCAGCTTAGGGGTTCACGGGGTCAATGAGCAGTTCTTC
CASSLGVHGVNEQFF